This TCR beta chain originates from a study of T cells in localized non-small cell lung cancer. Study observations and caveats: Heterogeneity within the tumor remains possible, as just one region underwent sequencing. When the top 100 tumor clones were examined, a median about 60 of them also appeared in the adjacent lung, which was paired and uninvolved. Tumor trailed uninvolved adjacent lung in T cell clonality, which peaked there.

This clone has only one observation. No antigen is known for it. Sequenced by immunoSEQ multiplex PCR; TCRdb stores in-frame clones only, minus some. The top ten hold approximately 22% of the sample, which has tens of thousands of clones, 70% to 90% seen once. The CDR3 sequence is 15 residues long. V lost 2 bases, J lost 4 bases, and 7 bases stayed unmatched. CDR1 and CDR2 (germline): SGDLS, YYNGEE. The chain is built from TRBV9 and TRBJ1-1; the match to TRBD1 covers 8 bases. The origin of this receptor is a woman aged 40-69 years with stage I squamous cell lung carcinoma. The specimen was peripheral blood, collected before any cancer treatment. The CDR3: CASSVLDRAPTEAFF. CDR3 bases: TGTGCCAGCAGCGTCCTGGACAGGGCGCCCACTGAAGCTTTCTTT.